This TCR beta chain originates from a study of T cells in Graves' hyperthyroidism and ophthalmopathy. Study information: The blood sample was taken at first diagnosis, before treatment began.

Orbital computed tomography, thyroid ultrasound, serum thyroxine and TRAb, and clinical symptoms together informed the diagnoses. In this sample, this clonotype turned up once. V lost 3 bases to trimming and J lost 4 bases, with 16 bases between them. The CDR3 length is 15 residues. Germline V lookup: CDR1 SGHKS, CDR2 YYEKEE (reference sequence). The TCR beta CDR3 regions underwent amplification using RNA transcripts as the source. HTBI primers drove first-round RT-PCR of the TCR CDR3. Using its own MiXCR run on the multiplex PCR reads, TCRdb lists one record per CDR3 protein. Found here are a few hundred thousand distinct CDR3 sequences, around 21% of them singletons; the top ten hold less than 30%.

This receptor was taken from a man between 18 and 35 years old with Graves' hyperthyroidism. The sample consisted of blood. The chain uses TRBV5-5 and TRBJ1-1, with D unresolved. The CDR3 spells CASSWSLVAGTEAFF. The CDR3 DNA follows: TGTGCCAGCAGCTGGTCATTGGTGGCTGGCACTGAAGCTTTCTTT.